Given below is one T cell receptor beta chain in context. Clones were sequenced by immunoSEQ multiplex PCR, and TCRdb holds only the in-frame ones, with some missing. The sample consists of 130,000 to 150,000 clones, roughly 79% of them appearing once. The record originates from a study of blood T cell repertoires in COVID-19. V lost 0 bases and J 3 bases, leaving 12 bases between the germline ends. The CDR3 consists of 16 residues. Germline loops: CDR1 LGHNA, CDR2 YSLEER. The sequenced sample was peripheral blood. The chain combines TRBV4-3 with TRBJ2-4, with D perhaps TRBD2 (5 bases). This clonotype was sampled from a human donor in a cohort sampled during active COVID-19. The CDR3 DNA reads as TGCGCCAGCAGCCAAGATACAGCGGAGAGCAAAAACATTCAGTACTTC. It encodes CASSQDTAESKNIQYF.